Listed below are T cell receptor beta chains from one sample, sequenced in a study of T cell responses to AZD1222 COVID-19 vaccine. Assay: immunoSEQ multiplex PCR; the TCRdb copy retains only in-frame clones and omits some. The sample holds approximately 88,000 clones, over 75% seen once. The sample was peripheral blood, taken 28 days after the second AZD1222 dose. These receptors all come from an adult who received the AZD1222 COVID-19 vaccine. CDR3s include the opening cysteine and the closing phenylalanine or tryptophan. The D gene is left open where the match is weak. A row's size may be missing; if present it is once, few, many or a size class.

j_call: TRBJ2-4; d_call: -; clone_size: -; cdr3_length: 15; v_call: TRBV19; cdr3_aa: CASSISKGGKNIQYF; cdr3_nt: TGTGCCAGTAGTATCTCAAAGGGCGGCAAAAACATTCAGTACTTC
j_call: TRBJ2-7; d_call: -; clone_size: once; cdr3_length: 12; v_call: TRBV6-5; cdr3_aa: CASSRSDRKQYF; cdr3_nt: TGTGCCAGCAGTCGCAGCGACCGGAAGCAGTACTTC
j_call: TRBJ2-7; d_call: -; clone_size: -; cdr3_length: 13; v_call: TRBV2; cdr3_aa: CASSPDIASWQYF; cdr3_nt: TGTGCCAGCAGCCCGGACATAGCTAGTTGGCAGTACTTC
j_call: TRBJ2-7; d_call: TRBD1; clone_size: -; cdr3_length: 15; v_call: TRBV7-9; cdr3_aa: CASSMDRLGSYEQYF; cdr3_nt: TGTGCCAGCAGCATGGACAGGCTGGGCTCCTACGAGCAGTACTTC
j_call: TRBJ2-7; d_call: TRBD2; clone_size: once; cdr3_length: 17; v_call: TRBV27; cdr3_aa: CASRRGLAGGVPHEQYF; cdr3_nt: TGTGCCAGCAGGAGGGGACTAGCGGGGGGGGTCCCCCACGAGCAGTACTTC
j_call: TRBJ2-7; d_call: TRBD1; clone_size: -; cdr3_length: 14; v_call: TRBV3-1/TRBV3-2; cdr3_aa: CASSKGTGAYEQYF; cdr3_nt: TGTGCCAGCAGCAAAGGGACAGGGGCATACGAGCAGTACTTC
j_call: TRBJ1-1; d_call: TRBD1; clone_size: -; cdr3_length: 15; v_call: TRBV7-9; cdr3_aa: CASSSETGWYTEAFF; cdr3_nt: TGTGCCAGCAGCTCCGAGACAGGGTGGTACACTGAAGCTTTCTTT
j_call: TRBJ2-3; d_call: TRBD2; clone_size: -; cdr3_length: 16; v_call: TRBV24-1; cdr3_aa: CATAKRDRGGVDTQYF; cdr3_nt: TGTGCCACCGCAAAACGGGACCGGGGGGGCGTAGATACGCAGTATTTT
j_call: TRBJ1-2; d_call: -; clone_size: -; cdr3_length: 14; v_call: TRBV19; cdr3_aa: CASSIAGLLGGYTF; cdr3_nt: TGTGCCAGTAGTATAGCGGGACTTCTAGGGGGCTACACCTTC
j_call: TRBJ2-5; d_call: TRBD2; clone_size: -; cdr3_length: 14; v_call: TRBV20-1; cdr3_aa: CSASVSGGAETQYF; cdr3_nt: TGCAGTGCTAGTGTCAGCGGGGGGGCAGAGACCCAGTACTTC
j_call: TRBJ1-1; d_call: TRBD1; clone_size: -; cdr3_length: 17; v_call: TRBV19; cdr3_aa: CASSIRGQGAWGTEAFF; cdr3_nt: TGTGCCAGTAGTATTAGGGGCCAGGGGGCGTGGGGCACTGAAGCTTTCTTT
j_call: TRBJ1-3; d_call: TRBD1; clone_size: -; cdr3_length: 16; v_call: TRBV11-2; cdr3_aa: CASSTGGVGSGNTIYF; cdr3_nt: TGTGCCAGCAGCACAGGGGGGGTCGGCTCTGGAAACACCATATATTTT
j_call: TRBJ1-2; d_call: -; clone_size: -; cdr3_length: 15; v_call: TRBV19; cdr3_aa: CASIESIKQGHGYTF; cdr3_nt: TGTGCCAGTATCGAGTCTATAAAACAGGGCCATGGCTACACCTTC
j_call: TRBJ1-1; d_call: -; clone_size: -; cdr3_length: 11; v_call: TRBV30; cdr3_aa: CAWSGPPEAFF; cdr3_nt: TGTGCCTGGAGTGGGCCGCCTGAAGCTTTCTTT
j_call: TRBJ2-1; d_call: -; clone_size: -; cdr3_length: 13; v_call: TRBV2; cdr3_aa: CASNQDSYNEQFF; cdr3_nt: TGTGCCAGCAACCAGGACTCCTACAATGAGCAGTTCTTC
j_call: TRBJ2-2; d_call: -; clone_size: -; cdr3_length: 14; v_call: TRBV4-1; cdr3_aa: CASSQEVVTGELFF; cdr3_nt: TGCGCCAGCAGCCAAGAAGTGGTCACCGGGGAGCTGTTTTTT
j_call: TRBJ1-4; d_call: -; clone_size: -; cdr3_length: 16; v_call: TRBV18; cdr3_aa: CASSRLDGSPNEKLFF; cdr3_nt: TGTGCCAGCTCACGCCTGGACGGGTCCCCTAATGAAAAACTGTTTTTT
j_call: TRBJ1-6; d_call: TRBD1; clone_size: -; cdr3_length: 17; v_call: TRBV3-1/TRBV3-2; cdr3_aa: CASSPFGTGVYNSPLHF; cdr3_nt: TGTGCCAGCAGCCCATTCGGGACAGGCGTGTATAATTCACCCCTCCACTTT
j_call: TRBJ2-1; d_call: -; clone_size: -; cdr3_length: 14; v_call: TRBV7-2; cdr3_aa: CASSLLGSYNEQFF; cdr3_nt: TGTGCCAGCAGCTTATTGGGTTCCTACAATGAGCAGTTCTTC
j_call: TRBJ1-5; d_call: TRBD1; clone_size: -; cdr3_length: 16; v_call: TRBV28; cdr3_aa: CASSPRQGVGNQPQHF; cdr3_nt: TGTGCCAGCAGTCCGCGACAGGGAGTGGGCAATCAGCCCCAGCATTTT
j_call: TRBJ2-7; d_call: -; clone_size: -; cdr3_length: 13; v_call: TRBV3-1/TRBV3-2; cdr3_aa: CASSRDPNYEQYF; cdr3_nt: TGTGCCAGCAGCCGAGACCCAAACTACGAGCAGTACTTC
j_call: TRBJ2-3; d_call: TRBD1; clone_size: -; cdr3_length: 14; v_call: TRBV29-1; cdr3_aa: CSVGGTGIADTQYF; cdr3_nt: TGCAGCGTTGGTGGGACAGGGATAGCGGATACGCAGTATTTT
j_call: TRBJ1-5; d_call: -; clone_size: -; cdr3_length: 15; v_call: TRBV28; cdr3_aa: CASSRTGSSNQPQHF; cdr3_nt: TGTGCCAGCAGCCGAACAGGGTCGAGCAATCAGCCCCAGCATTTT
j_call: TRBJ1-1; d_call: -; clone_size: -; cdr3_length: 13; v_call: TRBV18; cdr3_aa: CASSPSSNTEAFF; cdr3_nt: TGTGCCAGCTCACCGTCCTCCAACACTGAAGCTTTCTTT
j_call: TRBJ1-5; d_call: TRBD1; clone_size: -; cdr3_length: 14; v_call: TRBV2; cdr3_aa: CASRGQGRNQPQHF; cdr3_nt: TGTGCCAGCCGAGGACAGGGGAGGAATCAGCCCCAGCATTTT
j_call: TRBJ2-1; d_call: -; clone_size: -; cdr3_length: 17; v_call: TRBV4-1; cdr3_aa: CASSQDLPGNPYNEQFF; cdr3_nt: TGCGCCAGCAGCCAAGATTTGCCAGGGAACCCTTACAATGAGCAGTTCTTC
j_call: TRBJ2-3; d_call: -; clone_size: once; cdr3_length: 15; v_call: TRBV6-6; cdr3_aa: CASSYGGGLTDTQYF; cdr3_nt: TGTGCCAGCAGTTATGGTGGAGGGCTCACAGATACGCAGTATTTT
j_call: TRBJ2-5; d_call: TRBD2; clone_size: -; cdr3_length: 15; v_call: TRBV27; cdr3_aa: CASSRLAGPQETQYF; cdr3_nt: TGTGCCAGCAGCAGACTAGCGGGGCCCCAAGAGACCCAGTACTTC
j_call: TRBJ1-2; d_call: -; clone_size: once; cdr3_length: 15; v_call: TRBV5-6; cdr3_aa: CASSSTPTQLYGYTF; cdr3_nt: TGTGCCAGCAGCTCAACACCGACACAGCTCTATGGCTACACCTTC
j_call: TRBJ1-4; d_call: -; clone_size: few; cdr3_length: 15; v_call: TRBV5-1; cdr3_aa: CASSLGGQSNEKLFF; cdr3_nt: TGCGCCAGCAGCTTGGGAGGACAGTCTAATGAAAAACTGTTTTTT
j_call: TRBJ1-2; d_call: TRBD1; clone_size: few; cdr3_length: 14; v_call: TRBV6-5; cdr3_aa: CASRDRGLKSGYTF; cdr3_nt: TGTGCCAGCAGAGACAGGGGGCTGAAGAGTGGCTACACCTTC
j_call: TRBJ1-2; d_call: -; clone_size: -; cdr3_length: 14; v_call: TRBV28; cdr3_aa: CASSFGGTNYGYTF; cdr3_nt: TGTGCCAGCAGTTTTGGAGGTACCAACTATGGCTACACCTTC
j_call: TRBJ2-1; d_call: TRBD2; clone_size: -; cdr3_length: 16; v_call: TRBV28; cdr3_aa: CASSSSTSGGFNEQFF; cdr3_nt: TGTGCCAGCAGTTCCTCGACTAGCGGGGGTTTTAATGAGCAGTTCTTC
j_call: TRBJ1-6; d_call: -; clone_size: -; cdr3_length: 12; v_call: TRBV12-3/TRBV12-4; cdr3_aa: CASSFSHSPLHF; cdr3_nt: TGTGCCAGCAGTTTTTCGCACTCACCCCTCCACTTT
j_call: TRBJ2-5; d_call: TRBD2; clone_size: -; cdr3_length: 15; v_call: TRBV6-5; cdr3_aa: CASSAGEGGVETQYF; cdr3_nt: TGTGCCAGCAGCGCCGGGGAGGGCGGTGTGGAGACCCAGTACTTC
j_call: TRBJ2-2; d_call: -; clone_size: -; cdr3_length: 17; v_call: TRBV11-2; cdr3_aa: CASSSRQVSPNTGELFF; cdr3_nt: TGTGCCAGCAGCTCTCGACAGGTCTCCCCGAACACCGGGGAGCTGTTTTTT
j_call: TRBJ2-1; d_call: -; clone_size: -; cdr3_length: 17; v_call: TRBV5-8; cdr3_aa: CASSLERTDLSYNEQFF; cdr3_nt: TGTGCCAGCAGCTTGGAGAGGACCGACCTCTCCTACAATGAGCAGTTCTTC
j_call: TRBJ2-5; d_call: TRBD2; clone_size: once; cdr3_length: 14; v_call: TRBV5-1; cdr3_aa: CASSLEGGVETQYF; cdr3_nt: TGCGCCAGCAGCTTGGAGGGAGGGGTGGAGACCCAGTACTTC
j_call: TRBJ2-1; d_call: -; clone_size: -; cdr3_length: 11; v_call: TRBV28; cdr3_aa: CASSFMESKFF; cdr3_nt: TGTGCCAGCAGTTTCATGGAGAGCAAGTTCTTC
j_call: TRBJ2-2; d_call: TRBD1; clone_size: few; cdr3_length: 16; v_call: TRBV6-5; cdr3_aa: CASSYRQGGRTGELFF; cdr3_nt: TGTGCCAGCAGTTACCGACAGGGGGGACGCACCGGGGAGCTGTTTTTT
j_call: TRBJ2-1; d_call: TRBD2; clone_size: -; cdr3_length: 14; v_call: TRBV5-1; cdr3_aa: CASSVGTSGGTQFF; cdr3_nt: TGCGCCAGCAGCGTGGGGACTAGCGGGGGTACCCAGTTCTTC
j_call: TRBJ2-7; d_call: TRBD1; clone_size: few; cdr3_length: 14; v_call: TRBV28; cdr3_aa: CASSPTGASHEQYF; cdr3_nt: TGTGCCAGCAGTCCCACAGGGGCGTCCCACGAGCAGTACTTC
j_call: TRBJ1-2; d_call: -; clone_size: -; cdr3_length: 16; v_call: TRBV7-9; cdr3_aa: CASSLADRTFNYGYTF; cdr3_nt: TGTGCCAGCAGCTTAGCCGACAGGACGTTTAACTATGGCTACACCTTC
j_call: TRBJ2-2; d_call: -; clone_size: -; cdr3_length: 16; v_call: TRBV9; cdr3_aa: CASSERSGGSTGELFF; cdr3_nt: TGTGCCAGCAGCGAGAGGTCAGGGGGGAGCACCGGGGAGCTGTTTTTT
j_call: TRBJ1-4; d_call: TRBD1; clone_size: -; cdr3_length: 15; v_call: TRBV5-6; cdr3_aa: CASSPTGQGHEKLFF; cdr3_nt: TGTGCCAGCAGCCCAACCGGACAGGGACACGAAAAACTGTTTTTT
j_call: TRBJ2-1; d_call: TRBD2; clone_size: -; cdr3_length: 15; v_call: TRBV4-1; cdr3_aa: CASSKTSGGYNEQFF; cdr3_nt: TGCGCCAGCAGCAAAACTAGCGGGGGATACAATGAGCAGTTCTTC
j_call: TRBJ2-7; d_call: TRBD1; clone_size: -; cdr3_length: 14; v_call: TRBV7-2; cdr3_aa: CASSFGRGLYEQYF; cdr3_nt: TGTGCCAGCAGCTTCGGCAGGGGGCTCTACGAGCAGTACTTC
j_call: TRBJ2-5; d_call: -; clone_size: -; cdr3_length: 14; v_call: TRBV10-3; cdr3_aa: CAISESARGETQYF; cdr3_nt: TGTGCCATCAGTGAGTCGGCCCGGGGGGAGACCCAGTACTTC
j_call: TRBJ1-2; d_call: TRBD1; clone_size: -; cdr3_length: 15; v_call: TRBV5-1; cdr3_aa: CASSLHYGTGYGYTF; cdr3_nt: TGCGCCAGCAGCTTACACTATGGGACAGGCTATGGCTACACCTTC
j_call: TRBJ1-1; d_call: TRBD1; clone_size: -; cdr3_length: 15; v_call: TRBV5-6; cdr3_aa: CASSFRSQGVTEAFF; cdr3_nt: TGTGCCAGCAGCTTTCGGTCTCAGGGGGTCACTGAAGCTTTCTTT
j_call: TRBJ2-3; d_call: -; clone_size: -; cdr3_length: 18; v_call: TRBV21-1; cdr3_aa: CASSKGERLVWSTDTQYF; cdr3_nt: TGTGCCAGCAGCAAAGGGGAGAGACTAGTTTGGAGCACAGATACGCAGTATTTT
j_call: TRBJ1-1; d_call: -; clone_size: -; cdr3_length: 13; v_call: TRBV2; cdr3_aa: CASSAQQNTEAFF; cdr3_nt: TGTGCCAGCAGTGCACAGCAGAACACTGAAGCTTTCTTT
j_call: TRBJ2-6; d_call: -; clone_size: -; cdr3_length: 15; v_call: TRBV7-2; cdr3_aa: CASSLQGGGANVLTF; cdr3_nt: TGTGCCAGCAGCCTTCAGGGGGGTGGGGCCAACGTCCTGACTTTC
j_call: TRBJ1-2; d_call: TRBD1; clone_size: -; cdr3_length: 15; v_call: TRBV11-2; cdr3_aa: CASRYPGTGNYGYTF; cdr3_nt: TGTGCCAGCAGATACCCCGGGACAGGGAACTATGGCTACACCTTC
j_call: TRBJ1-1; d_call: -; clone_size: -; cdr3_length: 14; v_call: TRBV9; cdr3_aa: CASSVATLNTEAFF; cdr3_nt: TGTGCCAGCAGCGTAGCCACATTAAACACTGAAGCTTTCTTT